These 29 T cell receptor beta chains originate from one sample sequenced in a study of graft-versus-host responses after intestinal transplantation. For these TCRs, the target antigens are not known. Produced via immunoSEQ multiplex PCR; TCRdb's table is partial and in-frame only. Among some 62,000 clones listed, roughly nine tenths were seen once. Source: unstimulated CD8+ T cells sorted from spleen or lymph node cells, taken before transplant. The receptors derive from a human donor who was the organ donor for an intestinal transplant.

The V call is TRBV6-5, the J call TRBJ2-6; D is perhaps TRBD1 (6 bases). In germline, CDR1 is MNHEY, CDR2 SVGAGI. With 8 bases removed from V and 4 bases from J, the gap between germline ends came to 15 bases. The CDR3 spans 15 residues. The CDR3 DNA reads TGTGCCAGCTCCAATAGGGGGACCGGGGCCAACGTCCTGACTTTC. Amino acids: CASSNRGTGANVLTF.

This clone appeared a single time. This chain uses TRBV5-6 with TRBJ1-5; D is ambiguous. The V gene lost 3 bases and the J gene lost 4 bases, with 11 bases spanning the gap. This CDR3 is built from 14 residues. Per germline, CDR1 SGHDT and CDR2 YYEEEE. The DNA for the CDR3 is TGTGCCAGCAGCTCCCAGGTTTCAAATCAGCCCCAGCATTTT. It encodes CASSSQVSNQPQHF.

This chain joins TRBV28 and TRBJ2-3; weak D call: TRBD2 (5 bases). Between the trimmed V and J ends, which lost 5 bases and 6 bases, there was a span of 21 bases. Germline V CDR1 and CDR2: MDHEN, SYDVKM. The CDR3 length is 16 residues. Here the CDR3 reads CASSPPGLVIGDTQYF. CDR3 coding DNA: TGTGCCAGCAGTCCGCCAGGACTGGTCATTGGGGATACGCAGTATTTT.

This sequence joins TRBV9 and TRBJ1-1; tentative D call: TRBD1 (6 bases). V lost 4 bases, J lost 4 bases, and 20 bases lay in between. The CDR3 spans 16 residues. In germline, CDR1 is SGDLS, CDR2 YYNGEE. The CDR3 loop is CASSPRQERMITEAFF. Here the CDR3 DNA reads TGTGCCAGCAGCCCCAGACAGGAGCGAATGATCACTGAAGCTTTCTTT. The complete variable domain, with remaining parts taken from reference TRBV9 and TRBJ1-1, reads DSGVTQTPKHLITATGQRVTLRCSPRSGDLSVYWYQQSLDQGLQFLIQYYNGEERAKGNILERFSAQQFPDLHSELNLSSLELGDSALYFCASSPRQERMITEAFFGQGTRLTVV.

As DNA, the CDR3 is TGTGCCACCGGGGACACCTCCTACGAGCAGTACTTC. Amino acid sequence: CATGDTSYEQYF. This sequence joins TRBV28 and TRBJ2-7, with a weak D call TRBD1 (6 bases). Germline CDR1 is MDHEN and CDR2 is SYDVKM. V was cut by 10 bases and J by 0 bases, with 10 bases left in between. The CDR3 sequence is 12 residues long.

The CDR3 DNA reads TGTGCCAGCACAGGGACTAGCGGTCTTGCAGATACGCAGTATTTT. Protein product: CASTGTSGLADTQYF. The chain employs TRBV9 and TRBJ2-3, with 11 bases fitting TRBD2. CDR1 is SGDLS, CDR2 YYNGEE, per germline. The length of the CDR3 is 15 residues. V trimming: 6 bases; J trimming: 4 bases; junction bases outside the gene matches: 7.

The chain is built from TRBV10-3 and TRBJ2-3; D possibly corresponds to TRBD2 (6 bases). There are 13 residues in the CDR3. CDR1 and CDR2 from the germline V gene are ENHRY and SYGVKD. The germline V and J ends were trimmed by 2 bases and 6 bases, with 9 bases remaining between them. The CDR3 reads CAISEPGRDTQYF. The CDR3, as DNA: TGTGCCATCAGTGAGCCGGGGAGGGATACGCAGTATTTT.

This chain connects TRBV19 to TRBJ1-2, with TRBD1 identical over 10 bases. This CDR3 is 15 amino acids long. Per germline, CDR1 LNHDA and CDR2 SQIVND (reference sequence). V dropped 7 bases and J dropped 1; count of bases not matched to a gene: 6. CDR3 amino acids: CASNDGTGVNYGYTF. CDR3 nucleotide sequence: TGTGCCAGTAATGACGGGACAGGGGTTAACTATGGCTACACCTTC.

This rearrangement joins TRBV27 to TRBJ2-3, with 7 nucleotides matching TRBD2. J lost 5 bases, V lost 5 bases, and 10 bases had no gene match. From germline, CDR1 is MNHEY and CDR2 SMNVEV (reference sequence). CDR3 length: 15 amino acids. CDR3: CASSPPETSLDTQYF. DNA of the CDR3: TGTGCCAGCAGTCCCCCGGAGACTAGCTTAGATACGCAGTATTTT.

As concerns this clone: One end of the junction fails to match germline, which may point to a read error. This chain connects TRBV7-7 to TRBJ2-1; 7 bases agree with TRBD1. Germline V lookup: CDR1 SSHAT, CDR2 FNYEAQ (reference sequence). This CDR3 spans 16 amino acids. CDR3 DNA sequence: TGTGCTAGCAGCTTGGACCACAGGGGCGTCGACAATGAGCAGTTCTTC. Residues: CASSLDHRGVDNEQFF.

V and J are TRBV27 and TRBJ1-6; the D gene is possibly TRBD1 (6 bases). Germline V gives CDR1 MNHEY, CDR2 SMNVEV (reference sequence). The CDR3 extends over 14 amino acids. V lost 5 bases and J lost 10, with 15 bases in between. The CDR3 spells CASSGQQGISPLHF. The CDR3 DNA reads as TGTGCCAGCAGTGGTCAACAGGGAATCTCACCCCTCCACTTT.

This clone was picked up a small number of times. The J gene is TRBJ2-7, the V gene TRBV4-3; D is ambiguous. The CDR3 runs 14 residues. The germline gives CDR1 LGHNA, CDR2 YSLEER. Between the trimmed V and J ends, which lost 0 bases and 1 base, there was a span of 7 bases. Here the CDR3 reads CASSQDPESYEQYF. In nucleotides, the CDR3 is TGCGCCAGCAGCCAAGATCCAGAATCCTACGAGCAGTACTTC.

V gene TRBV29-1 combines with J gene TRBJ2-3; 9 nucleotides match TRBD1. V shed 6 bases and J 4 bases; nucleotides not matched to a gene: 2. The CDR3 sequence is 12 residues long. CDR1 SQVTM and CDR2 ANQGSEA come from the germline V gene. The CDR3 spells CSVTGGADTQYF. The DNA for the CDR3 is TGCAGCGTCACAGGGGGCGCAGATACGCAGTATTTT.

V usage is TRBV28 and J usage is TRBJ2-7; 8 bases map to TRBD1. The junction had 13 bases not matched to a gene; V was cut back by 4 bases and J by 2 bases. The CDR3 totals 17 residues. Germline V gives CDR1 MDHEN, CDR2 SYDVKM. Written as DNA, the CDR3 is TGTGCCAGCAGTTGGCAGGGGGCTTCGTACCTTACCTACGAGCAGTACTTC. Amino acid sequence: CASSWQGASYLTYEQYF.

The gene calls are TRBV7-9 and TRBJ2-5; D possibly corresponds to TRBD1 (6 bases). The CDR3 has 12 residues. The germline V gene has CDR1 SEHNR and CDR2 FQNEAQ (reference sequence). V lost 6 bases and J lost 2, with 7 bases in between. The CDR3 sequence: CASRGAQETQYF. The CDR3 bases are TGTGCCAGCAGGGGGGCTCAAGAGACCCAGTACTTC.

This chain uses TRBV5-6 with TRBJ2-7; 8 nucleotides agree with TRBD2. The V gene's germline CDR1 is SGHDT and CDR2 YYEEEE. The CDR3 length is 14 residues. Unmatched junction bases numbered 5, after V lost 1 base and J lost 5 bases. CDR3 amino acids: CASSLLRGGNEQYF. The CDR3 nucleotides are TGTGCCAGCAGCTTGTTACGGGGGGGGAACGAGCAGTACTTC.

The chain joins TRBV9 to TRBJ2-7; 11 nucleotides line up with TRBD2. After removal of 4 bases from V and 3 bases from J, the junction contained 6 bases not matched to a gene. This CDR3 spans 15 amino acids. Germline V gene sequence: CDR1 SGDLS, CDR2 YYNGEE. CDR3 nucleotide sequence: TGTGCCAGCAGCCAATCCGGGACTAGCGGCTACGAGCAGTACTTC. Amino acid sequence: CASSQSGTSGYEQYF.

This chain connects TRBV4-3 to TRBJ2-7, with TRBD2 matching over 8 bases. This CDR3 contains 15 residues. Germline V gene sequence: CDR1 LGHNA, CDR2 YSLEER. Unmatched junction bases numbered 1, after V lost 0 bases and J lost 0 bases. CDR3 bases: TGCGCCAGCAGCCAAGATAGCGGGACCTCCTACGAGCAGTACTTC. The encoded protein is CASSQDSGTSYEQYF.

The V call is TRBV4-3, the J call TRBJ2-5, with 7 positions matching TRBD2. The V and J ends lost 4 bases and 5 bases, in that order; junction bases with no gene match: 16. Germline V CDR1 and CDR2: LGHNA, YSLEER. The CDR3 consists of 17 residues. The CDR3 DNA sequence: TGCGCCAGCAGCCCCAAACCCAAGCGGGGAGAGGGGGAGACCCAGTACTTC. Translating it yields CASSPKPKRGEGETQYF.

This sequence joins TRBV10-3 and TRBJ2-7; 10 bases are shared with TRBD1. Trimming took 8 bases from V and 2 from J; bases not matched to a gene: 6. CDR3 length equals 14 residues. The germline CDR1 and CDR2 sequences are ENHRY and SYGVKD. This CDR3 is CAIAGQGITYEQYF. The CDR3 coding sequence is TGTGCCATCGCGGGACAGGGGATAACCTACGAGCAGTACTTC.

The rearrangement links TRBV6-5 to TRBJ2-1; D is perhaps TRBD1 (6 bases). CDR1 and CDR2 from the germline V gene are MNHEY and SVGAGI. Trimming pared 3 bases from V and 6 bases from J, leaving 9 bases between. This CDR3 region has 13 residues. This CDR3 reads CASSYSQGNEQFF. The CDR3 DNA follows: TGTGCCAGCAGTTATTCACAGGGCAATGAGCAGTTCTTC.

This clone was counted only a few times. The chain is built from TRBV27 and TRBJ2-2, with 8 bases fitting TRBD1. CDR3 size: 18 residues. Losses at the gene ends were 6 bases for V and 8 bases for J; bases not matched to a gene: 20. CDR1 and CDR2 from the germline V gene are MNHEY and SMNVEV (reference sequence). CDR3 coding DNA: TGTGCCAGCAGCCAAAACAGGGGGGTACCCCCCCACATAGGGGAGCTGTTTTTT. It is translated as CASSQNRGVPPHIGELFF.

The CDR3 region is CASSLGAGMNTEAFF. The DNA for the CDR3 is TGTGCCAGCAGCTTAGGGGCAGGCATGAACACTGAAGCTTTCTTT. The V call is TRBV13, the J call TRBJ1-1, with unresolved D. The germline CDR1 and CDR2 sequences are PRHDT and FYEKMQ (reference sequence). The CDR3 sequence is 15 residues long. Trimming stripped 0 bases from V and 0 bases from J, with 8 bases between. The full variable domain, its missing parts supplied by reference TRBV13 and TRBJ1-1, is AAGVIQSPRHLIKEKRETATLKCYPIPRHDTVYWYQQGPGQDPQFLISFYEKMQSDKGSIPDRFSAQQFSDYHSELNMSSLELGDSALYFCASSLGAGMNTEAFFGQGTRLTVV.

The rearrangement uses TRBV6-4 and TRBJ2-1, with 10 bases aligning to TRBD1. Germline lookup yields CDR1 MRHNA and CDR2 SNTAGT. The CDR3 is 14 amino acids. V lost 5 bases to trimming and J lost 6 bases; unmatched junction nucleotides: 4. CDR3 in DNA: TGTGCCAGCAGTCCCGGGACAGGGGCCAATGAGCAGTTCTTC. The encoded protein is CASSPGTGANEQFF.

The chain couples TRBV18 to TRBJ2-7, with D perhaps TRBD2 (6 bases). V lost 4 bases and J lost 2, with 18 bases in between. Germline V gives CDR1 KGHSH, CDR2 LQKENI. The CDR3 is 16 residues long. This CDR3 is CASSLWDSTRPYEQYF. CDR3 bases: TGTGCCAGCTCACTTTGGGACTCAACAAGACCCTACGAGCAGTACTTC.

CDR3 residues: CASSLGERPQHF. DNA for the CDR3: TGTGCCAGCAGCTTAGGGGAGAGGCCCCAGCATTTT. This chain uses TRBV7-9 with TRBJ1-5; no clear D gene. V was pared by 1 base and J by 9 bases, with 7 bases between. The CDR3 totals 12 residues. The germline gives CDR1 SEHNR, CDR2 FQNEAQ (reference sequence).

This sequence joins TRBV4-2 and TRBJ2-3; TRBD2 matches 8 bases. CDR1 is LGHNA and CDR2 is YNFKEQ in the germline V gene. The junction had 16 bases not matched to a gene; V was cut back by 1 base and J by 4 bases. The CDR3 covers 19 residues. For the CDR3, the DNA is TGTGCCAGCAGCCAAGTAGAAATTCCAACTAGCGGTCTTTCAGATACGCAGTATTTT. The encoded protein is CASSQVEIPTSGLSDTQYF.

The table lists this clone with a count of one. The chain joins TRBV5-1 to TRBJ1-5; D is undetermined. The CDR3 runs to 12 residues. V gave up 7 bases and J gave up 5 bases, with 10 bases separating them. The germline V gene encodes CDR1 SGHRS and CDR2 YFSETQ. CDR3 protein: CASADTDQPQHF. CDR3 nucleotides: TGCGCCAGCGCCGACACCGATCAGCCCCAGCATTTT.

The V gene is TRBV7-9, the J gene TRBJ1-4; D may be TRBD1 (5 bases). This CDR3 is 16 amino acids long. Per the germline V gene, CDR1 is SEHNR and CDR2 is FQNEAQ (reference sequence). Trimming took off 4 bases at V and 15 bases at J, with 27 bases between the two ends. CDR3 sequence: CASSSFASGPSAGVFF. The CDR3 DNA reads as TGTGCCAGCAGCTCCTTCGCGTCGGGCCCCTCCGCGGGGGTGTTTTTT.